The table lists the clone carrying this T cell receptor beta chain with many counts. Its antigen remains unidentified. MiXCR was run by TCRdb on the RACE reads, yielding one entry per CDR3 protein. The top ten hold about 1.6% of the sample, which has 80,000 to 100,000 distinct CDR3 sequences, over 6% seen once. Sample time point: patch test 1, 2 weeks after DPC sensitization. Treatment in this sample: therapeutic diphenylcyclopropenone sensitization with weekly scalp DPC. The source of the sample is a study of human T cells and chemical hapten exposure. The CDR3 spans 14 residues. The V gene's germline CDR1 is SEHNR and CDR2 FQNEAQ (reference sequence). V dropped 5 bases and J dropped 3 bases, with 12 bases sitting between them. Findings and caveats of the study: Counts of TCRs above 1 in 1000 frequency stayed unchanged with DPC sensitization.

The rearrangement joins TRBV7-9 to TRBJ2-3; no definite D call. This TCR came from a woman aged 25-40 years with alopecia areata. Some clones in this sample may be carry-over from other donors' samples. The source was whole blood, collected in connection with sensitization to the hapten diphenylcyclopropenone (DPC). The CDR3, as DNA: TGTGCCAGCAGCGGATACAAACTTACAGATACGCAGTATTTT. Translation gives CASSGYKLTDTQYF.